This TCR beta chain derives from a study of blood T cell repertoires in COVID-19. Across the whole study: Sample material is recorded as cDNA or gDNA derived from T cells, B-cell-depleted T cells, or PBMCs.

In the authors' workflow: Reference gene primer amplification in the assay estimated nucleated cell counts. The protocol was immunoSEQ multiplex PCR, while the TCRdb copy is restricted to in-frame clones and leaves out a portion. D and trimming come from the DNA, and the V and J calls and clone size come from that table. The table has over 100,000 clones, roughly nine tenths seen once. The germline V gene encodes CDR1 MNHEY and CDR2 SVGAGI. The V end was cut by 7 bases, the J end by 6 bases, with 22 bases between. CDR3 size: 15 residues. This TCR came from a human donor in a cohort sampled during active COVID-19. This chain uses TRBV6-5 with TRBJ2-7; D is perhaps TRBD1 (7 bases). What was sequenced was peripheral blood. The CDR3 bases are TGTGCCAGCACCCCTGGGACCGGGACAGCGGGCGAGCAGTACTTC. Encoded protein: CASTPGTGTAGEQYF.